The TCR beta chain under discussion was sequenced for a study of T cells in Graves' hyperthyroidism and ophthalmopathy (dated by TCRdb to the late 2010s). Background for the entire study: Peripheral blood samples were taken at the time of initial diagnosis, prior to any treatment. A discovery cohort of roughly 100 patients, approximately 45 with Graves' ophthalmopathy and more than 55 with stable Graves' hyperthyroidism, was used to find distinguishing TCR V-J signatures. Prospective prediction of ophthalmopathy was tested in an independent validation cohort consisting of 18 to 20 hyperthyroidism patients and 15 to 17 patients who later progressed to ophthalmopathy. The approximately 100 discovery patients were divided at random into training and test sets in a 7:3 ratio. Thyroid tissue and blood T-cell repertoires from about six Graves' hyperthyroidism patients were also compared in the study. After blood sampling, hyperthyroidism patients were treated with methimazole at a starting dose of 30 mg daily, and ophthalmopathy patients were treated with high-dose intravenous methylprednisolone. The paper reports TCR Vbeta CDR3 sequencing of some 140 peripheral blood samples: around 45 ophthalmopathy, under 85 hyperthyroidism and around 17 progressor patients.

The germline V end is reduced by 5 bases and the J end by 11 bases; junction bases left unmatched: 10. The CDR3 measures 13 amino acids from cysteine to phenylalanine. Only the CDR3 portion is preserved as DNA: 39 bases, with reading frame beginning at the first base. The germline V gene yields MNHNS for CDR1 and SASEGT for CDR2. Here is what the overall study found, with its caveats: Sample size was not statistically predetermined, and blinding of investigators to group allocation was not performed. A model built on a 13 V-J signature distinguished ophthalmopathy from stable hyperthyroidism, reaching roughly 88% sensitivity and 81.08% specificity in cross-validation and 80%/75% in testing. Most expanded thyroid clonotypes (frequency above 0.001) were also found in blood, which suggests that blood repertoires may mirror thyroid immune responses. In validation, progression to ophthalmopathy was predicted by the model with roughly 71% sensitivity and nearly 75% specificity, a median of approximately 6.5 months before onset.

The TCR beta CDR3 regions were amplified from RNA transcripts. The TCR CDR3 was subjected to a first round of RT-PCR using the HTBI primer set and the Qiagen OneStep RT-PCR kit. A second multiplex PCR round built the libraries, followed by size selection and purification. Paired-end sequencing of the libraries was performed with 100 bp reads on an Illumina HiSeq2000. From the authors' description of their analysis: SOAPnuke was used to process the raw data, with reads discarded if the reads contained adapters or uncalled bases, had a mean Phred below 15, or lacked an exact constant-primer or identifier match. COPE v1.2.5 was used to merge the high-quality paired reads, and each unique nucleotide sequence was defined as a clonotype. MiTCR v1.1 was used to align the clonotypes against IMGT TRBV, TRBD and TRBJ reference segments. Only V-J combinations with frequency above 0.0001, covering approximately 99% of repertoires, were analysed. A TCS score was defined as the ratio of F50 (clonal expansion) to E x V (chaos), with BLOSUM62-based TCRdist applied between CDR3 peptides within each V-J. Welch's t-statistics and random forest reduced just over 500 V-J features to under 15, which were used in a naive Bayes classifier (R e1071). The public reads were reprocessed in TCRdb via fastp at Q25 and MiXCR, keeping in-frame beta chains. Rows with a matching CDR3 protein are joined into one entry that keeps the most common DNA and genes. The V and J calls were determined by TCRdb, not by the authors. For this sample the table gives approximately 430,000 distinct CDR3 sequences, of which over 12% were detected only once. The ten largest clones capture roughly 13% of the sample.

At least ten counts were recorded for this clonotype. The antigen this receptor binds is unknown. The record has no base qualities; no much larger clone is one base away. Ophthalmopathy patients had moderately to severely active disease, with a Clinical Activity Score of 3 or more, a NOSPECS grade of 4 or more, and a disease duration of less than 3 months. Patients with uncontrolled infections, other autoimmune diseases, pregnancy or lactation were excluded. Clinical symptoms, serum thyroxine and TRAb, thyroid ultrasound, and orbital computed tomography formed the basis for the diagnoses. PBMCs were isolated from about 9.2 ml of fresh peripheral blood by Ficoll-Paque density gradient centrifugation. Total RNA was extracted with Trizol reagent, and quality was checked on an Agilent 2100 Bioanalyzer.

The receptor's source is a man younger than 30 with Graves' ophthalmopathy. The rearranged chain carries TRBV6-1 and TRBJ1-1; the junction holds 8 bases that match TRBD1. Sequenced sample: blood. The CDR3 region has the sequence CASSYGQGVYAFF. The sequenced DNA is TGTGCCAGCAGTTACGGACAGGGCGTGTACGCTTTCTTT.